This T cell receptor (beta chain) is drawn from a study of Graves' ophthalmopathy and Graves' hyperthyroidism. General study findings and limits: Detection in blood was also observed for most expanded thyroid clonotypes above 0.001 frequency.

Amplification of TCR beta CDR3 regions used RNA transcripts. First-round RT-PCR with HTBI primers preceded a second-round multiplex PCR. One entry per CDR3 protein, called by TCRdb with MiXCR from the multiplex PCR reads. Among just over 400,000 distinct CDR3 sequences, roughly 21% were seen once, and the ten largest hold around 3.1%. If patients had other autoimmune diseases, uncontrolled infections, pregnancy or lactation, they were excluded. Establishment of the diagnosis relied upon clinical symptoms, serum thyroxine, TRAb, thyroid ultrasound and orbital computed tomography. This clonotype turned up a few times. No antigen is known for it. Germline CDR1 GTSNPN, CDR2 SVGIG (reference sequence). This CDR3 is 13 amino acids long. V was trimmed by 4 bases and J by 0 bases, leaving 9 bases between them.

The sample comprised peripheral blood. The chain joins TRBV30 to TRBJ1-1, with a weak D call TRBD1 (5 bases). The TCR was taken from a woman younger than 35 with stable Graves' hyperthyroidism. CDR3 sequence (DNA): TGTGCCTGGAAGGTGGGGCTGAACACTGAAGCTTTCTTT. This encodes CAWKVGLNTEAFF.